The next 16 T cell receptor beta chains were all read from a single sample in a study of blood T cell repertoires in COVID-19. Some clones are missing from TCRdb's copy, which holds only in-frame ones; the method was immunoSEQ multiplex PCR. The data hold roughly 250,000 clones, with under 85% observed a single time. The sequencing sample was made of peripheral blood. The receptors were sampled from a woman in her thirties or forties with active or convalescent COVID-19.

The chain has TRBV10-3 and TRBJ2-3; 7 bases agree with TRBD2. This CDR3 is 15 amino acids long. The germline V gene has CDR1 ENHRY and CDR2 SYGVKD. Trimming removed 4 bases from V and 0 bases from J; junction bases left unmatched: 4. CDR3 region: CAISGLAVSTDTQYF. Written as DNA, the CDR3 is TGTGCCATCAGTGGTCTAGCGGTTAGCACAGATACGCAGTATTTT.

This chain joins TRBV5-1 and TRBJ1-1; 11 nucleotides align to TRBD1. CDR1 SGHRS and CDR2 YFSETQ come from the germline V gene. J was trimmed by 4 bases and V by 4 bases; bases with no gene match: 9. This CDR3 spans 16 amino acids. CDR3 in DNA: TGCGCCAGCAGCCAGACTCCTGGACAGGGGGCCACTGAAGCTTTCTTT. This translates into CASSQTPGQGATEAFF.

On this clone: Other DNA sequences of this sample code for an identical CDR3. This sequence joins TRBV5-1 and TRBJ1-5, with a tentative D call TRBD1 (5 bases). The CDR3 contains 13 residues. V was cut by 0 bases and J by 6 bases, with 7 bases left in between. The germline gives CDR1 SGHRS, CDR2 YFSETQ. This CDR3 reads CASSLAGGQPQHF. CDR3 in DNA: TGCGCCAGCAGCTTGGCCGGGGGTCAGCCCCAGCATTTT.

V usage is TRBV3-1 (or the pseudogene TRBV3-2) and J usage is TRBJ2-3, with D possibly TRBD1 on 5 matching bases. Germline V gene data show CDR1 as LGHDT and CDR2 as YNNKEL (reference sequence). The V and J ends lost 1 base and 4 bases respectively, with 12 bases between them. CDR3 size: 15 residues. CDR3 nucleotides: TGTGCCAGCAGCCAAGTAGGGGCGGTGGCAGATACGCAGTATTTT. Translation: CASSQVGAVADTQYF.

This clone has only one observation. The chain uses TRBV30 and TRBJ2-3; tentative D call: TRBD1 (6 bases). The CDR3 covers 15 residues. From germline, CDR1 is GTSNPN and CDR2 SVGIG (reference sequence). Deletions cut 5 bases from V and 1 base from J, with 16 bases between. CDR3 nucleotides: TGTGCCTGGGGGCGTGGGGGCGCGGGCACAGATACGCAGTATTTT. Translated, it gives CAWGRGGAGTDTQYF. Using reference TRBV30 and TRBJ2-3 for the parts outside the CDR3, the full variable domain is SQTIHQWPATLVQPVGSPLSLECTVEGTSNPNLYWYRQAAGRGLQLLFYSVGIGQISSEVPQNLSASRPQDRQFILSSKKLLLSDSGFYLCAWGRGGAGTDTQYFGPGTRLTVL.

This clone showed up many times. V usage is TRBV11-2 and J usage is TRBJ1-1, with D possibly matching TRBD1 (5 bases). V was shortened by 3 bases and J by 5 bases, with 13 bases between the two germline ends. The CDR3 consists of 14 residues. Germline V gives CDR1 SGHAT, CDR2 FQNNGV. The CDR3 nucleotides are TGTGCCAGCAGCTTTCCCCGCGGGGGTACTGAAGCTTTCTTT. Translation: CASSFPRGGTEAFF. The whole variable domain, remainder taken from reference TRBV11-2 and TRBJ1-1, is EAGVAQSPRYKIIEKRQSVAFWCNPISGHATLYWYQQILGQGPKLLIQFQNNGVVDDSQLPKDRFSAERLKGVDSTLKIQPAKLEDSAVYLCASSFPRGGTEAFFGQGTRLTVV.

This clone was found a few times. This sequence joins TRBV12-3 or TRBV12-4 and TRBJ2-3; TRBD1 matches 9 bases. The length of the CDR3 is 12 residues. V shed 5 bases, J shed 14 bases, and the junction held 8 bases outside the gene matches. The CDR3 loop reads CASSGNGQGLYF. The CDR3 region has the DNA TGTGCCAGCAGTGGGAATGGACAGGGGCTGTATTTT.

V and J are TRBV4-2 and TRBJ1-6; a possible D gene is TRBD1 (5 bases). The CDR3 has 17 residues. Germline loops: CDR1 LGHNA, CDR2 YNFKEQ. Trimming left V 1 base short and J 11 bases short, with 21 bases between. The CDR3 region is CASSQGGQADLWAPLHF. The DNA of the CDR3 is TGTGCCAGCAGCCAAGGGGGCCAGGCAGACCTTTGGGCACCCCTCCACTTT.

This clone showed up just once. The chain carries TRBV10-3 and TRBJ1-2; 7 bases are shared with TRBD1. This CDR3 is 13 amino acids long. The V gene's germline CDR1 is ENHRY and CDR2 SYGVKD. Losses at the gene ends were 6 bases for V and 7 bases for J; bases not matched to a gene: 8. The CDR3, as DNA: TGTGCCATCAGCCGGGACAGTAGTTCTGGCTACACCTTC. It is translated as CAISRDSSSGYTF.

The rearrangement uses TRBV23-1 and TRBJ1-1; 9 positions match TRBD1. TRBV23-1 is marked as an open reading frame, function uncertain. The CDR3 length is 18 residues. The V segment lost 6 bases and the J segment 3 bases; nucleotides outside the gene matches: 17. The chain's CDR3 is CASSRLNRGPTGYTEAFF. DNA of the CDR3: TGCGCCAGCAGCCGCCTGAACAGGGGGCCGACCGGGTACACTGAAGCTTTCTTT.

The V call is TRBV24-1, the J call TRBJ1-1, with unresolved D. Germline-derived CDR1 and CDR2 are KGHDR and SFDVKD. This CDR3 is built from 12 residues. Deletions cut 5 bases from V and 5 bases from J, with 8 bases between. The CDR3 loop is CATSGQNTEAFF. CDR3 nucleotides: TGTGCCACCAGTGGTCAAAATACTGAAGCTTTCTTT.

In DNA form, the CDR3 reads TGCGCCAGCACAACAGGGCTTAATGGCTACACCTTC. Its protein product is CASTTGLNGYTF. V is TRBV5-1 and J is TRBJ1-2, with D maybe TRBD1 (6 bases). CDR1 and CDR2 (germline): SGHRS, YFSETQ. The CDR3 has 12 amino acids. The V end lost 6 bases, the J end lost 6 bases, and 12 bases lay between the germline ends.

This chain joins TRBV5-1 and TRBJ1-1; D unresolved. Trimming took off 2 bases at V and 3 bases at J, with 14 bases between the two ends. Germline CDR1 and CDR2: SGHRS and YFSETQ. The CDR3 is 15 residues long. The CDR3 nucleotides read TGCGCCAGCAGCTTAAAGGAGGCTTCGGACACTGAAGCTTTCTTT. It yields the protein CASSLKEASDTEAFF.

The rearrangement links TRBV7-2 to TRBJ2-3; D might be TRBD2 (6 bases). Germline CDR1 reads SGHTA; CDR2 reads FQGNSA. V lost 5 bases to trimming and J lost 7 bases, with 19 bases between them. The CDR3 extends over 15 amino acids. The DNA for the CDR3 is TGTGCCAGCAGCAAGCTTAGCGGCCGGTTTAATACGCAGTATTTT. Its protein product is CASSKLSGRFNTQYF.

This chain uses TRBV27 with TRBJ2-7, with TRBD1 matching over 10 bases. This CDR3 region has 13 residues. The trim removed 6 bases at V and 7 bases at J, leaving 6 bases unmatched. In germline, CDR1 is MNHEY, CDR2 SMNVEV (reference sequence). The CDR3 sequence: CASRPDRGREQYF. Here the CDR3 DNA reads TGTGCCAGCAGGCCCGACAGGGGGCGGGAGCAGTACTTC.

The V gene is TRBV30, the J gene TRBJ1-1; tentatively, D is TRBD1 (5 bases). CDR1 is GTSNPN, CDR2 SVGIG, per germline (reference sequence). There are 10 residues in the CDR3. V lost 1 base to trimming and J lost 10 bases, with 7 bases between them. CDR3 bases: TGTGCCTGGAGTGCCAGGGCAGCTTTCTTT. Its protein product is CAWSARAAFF.